The following is a T cell receptor beta chain sequence with its context. No antigen is known for it. The data were taken from a study of immune cell composition in non-small cell lung cancer. TCRdb's table, derived via immunoSEQ multiplex PCR, lists solely in-frame clones and lacks some. The sample has some 6,200 clones; about 85% are singletons. The CDR3 has 14 residues. V was shortened by 4 bases and J by 2 bases, with 11 bases between the two germline ends. CDR1 is SGHRS and CDR2 is YFSETQ in the germline V gene. Normal lung was taken at the farthest possible site, at least 3 cm from tumour. DNA was extracted from unsorted cell suspensions stored frozen. Whole-study findings and limits: It was not proven that tumour-reactive clones equal dominant tumour-associated clones.

The chain uses TRBV5-1 and TRBJ2-3, with D perhaps TRBD1 (5 bases). The sequencing input was non-adjacent lung tissue. This receptor was identified in a human donor with non-small cell lung cancer. The CDR3 sequence: CASSPGQNTDTQYF. The CDR3 coding sequence is TGCGCCAGCAGCCCTGGACAAAACACAGATACGCAGTATTTT.